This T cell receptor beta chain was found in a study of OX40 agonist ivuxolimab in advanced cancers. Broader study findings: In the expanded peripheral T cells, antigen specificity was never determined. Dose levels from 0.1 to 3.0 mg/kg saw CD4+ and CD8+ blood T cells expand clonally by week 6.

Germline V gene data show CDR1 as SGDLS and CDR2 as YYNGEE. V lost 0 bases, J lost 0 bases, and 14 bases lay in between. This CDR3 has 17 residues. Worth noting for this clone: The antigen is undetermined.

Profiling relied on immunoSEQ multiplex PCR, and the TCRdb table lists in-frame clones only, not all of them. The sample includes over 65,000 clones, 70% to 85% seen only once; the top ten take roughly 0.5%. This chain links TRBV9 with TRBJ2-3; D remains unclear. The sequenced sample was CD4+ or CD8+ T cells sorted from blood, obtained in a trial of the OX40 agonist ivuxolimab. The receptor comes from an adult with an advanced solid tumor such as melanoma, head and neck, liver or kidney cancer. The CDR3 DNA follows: TGTGCCAGCAGCGTAGGTGGGCGAGCGCGAAGCACAGATACGCAGTATTTT. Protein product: CASSVGGRARSTDTQYF.